This record concerns one T cell receptor (beta chain) sequence. The CDR3 loop spans 17 amino acids. Germline V gene lookup returns CDR1 MGHRA and CDR2 YSYEKL. Trimming left V 1 base short and J 6 bases short, with 21 bases between. These data are taken from a study of cytomegalovirus exposure and HLA in healthy donors. Amplification used 60 Vbeta primers and 13 Jbeta primers. Measured with immunoSEQ multiplex PCR; TCRdb has only the in-frame clones, and not every one. Among 150,000 to 200,000 clones listed, roughly 84% were seen once. The chain recombines TRBV4-1 with TRBJ1-2; the D gene is possibly TRBD1 (5 bases). The sequenced material came from PBMCs. The TCR sequence derives from a young man in good health and CMV-seropositive. CDR3 in DNA: TGCGCCAGCAGCCAAGTGGACATGGGGTTCGTGAATAATGGCTACACCTTC. The encoded protein is CASSQVDMGFVNNGYTF.